This T cell receptor beta chain was found in a study of identical twins. This clonotype was counted between two and nine times. The antigen is unknown. Only healthy Caucasians were included as donors. Germline-derived CDR1 and CDR2 are DFQATT and SNEGSKA (reference sequence). The length of the CDR3 is 15 residues. V lost 3 bases to trimming and J lost 4 bases; unmatched junction nucleotides: 8. One entry per CDR3 protein results from TCRdb running MiXCR on the 5' RACE reads. Altogether 200,000 or so distinct CDR3 sequences are present, 6.5% to 8.5% being singletons, with the ten largest covering about 1.9%. Broader study findings: Zero-insertion analyses could be partly confounded by invariant MAIT and iNKT cells. Twin pairs' shared out-of-frame alpha sequences were enriched in low generation probability. Insertions were fewer in abundant cord blood beta clonotypes, whereas memory repertoires showed none of this pattern.

The sample was also reused in another study, on yellow fever vaccine responses in identical twins.

This TCR came from a woman aged 18-29 years in good health. Specimen: memory (CD45RO+) T cells sorted from blood. The V gene is TRBV20-1, the J gene TRBJ2-2; 7 positions agree with TRBD2. The CDR3 here is CSARPRGLPTGELFF. In DNA form, the CDR3 reads TGCAGTGCTAGGCCACGGGGACTACCCACCGGGGAGCTGTTTTTT.